Below are 30 T cell receptor beta chains sequenced from a single sample in a study of identical twins. One entry per CDR3 protein results from TCRdb running MiXCR on the 5' RACE reads. This sample yields 400,000 to 600,000 distinct CDR3 sequences, of which approximately 20% are seen a single time; 0.48% belongs to the top ten. These data were also filed under a second study, of yellow fever vaccine responses in identical twins.

The material sequenced was CD4+ T cells sorted from blood. These TCRs come from a woman aged 18-35 years in good health.

This clonotype was observed a handful of times. J is TRBJ2-1 and V is TRBV7-9; D gene unclear. CDR1 and CDR2 (germline): SEHNR, FQNEAQ (reference sequence). CDR3 length: 13 residues. Trimming removed 5 bases at V and 5 bases at J, with 10 bases between. Here the CDR3 reads CASSLFADNEQFF. The CDR3 nucleotides are TGTGCCAGCAGCCTGTTTGCCGACAATGAGCAGTTCTTC.

The V gene is TRBV5-1, the J gene TRBJ2-7, with a possible D match to TRBD2 (6 bases). The CDR3 is 14 amino acids. V was pared by 4 bases and J by 5 bases, with 16 bases between. Germline V gene data show CDR1 as SGHRS and CDR2 as YFSETQ. The CDR3 sequence is CASSADTSPDEQYF. For the CDR3, the DNA is TGCGCCAGCAGCGCGGATACTAGCCCCGACGAGCAGTACTTC.

The chain is built from TRBV4-1 and TRBJ2-2, with 8 bases aligning to TRBD2. The CDR3 runs to 21 residues. CDR1 and CDR2 (germline): MGHRA, YSYEKL. J was trimmed by 4 bases and V by 0 bases; bases with no gene match: 19. DNA of the CDR3: TGCGCCAGCAGCCAAGATCGTCCAGCGGGGGCACCAGGTCGTAGCACCGGGGAGCTGTTTTTT. It specifies CASSQDRPAGAPGRSTGELFF.

J is TRBJ2-1 and V is TRBV2; 10 bases map to TRBD2. J lost 7 bases, V lost 2 bases, and 8 bases had no gene match. Germline values: CDR1 SNHLY, CDR2 FYNNEI. The CDR3 totals 16 residues. The CDR3 DNA sequence: TGTGCCAGCAGTGAAAGGGCTAGCGGGAGTATAAATGAGCAGTTCTTC. It codes for CASSERASGSINEQFF. Complete variable domain (other parts from reference TRBV2 and TRBJ2-1): EPEVTQTPSHQVTQMGQEVILRCVPISNHLYFYWYRQILGQKVEFLVSFYNNEISEKSEIFDDQFSVERPDGSNFTLKIRSTKLEDSAMYFCASSERASGSINEQFFGPGTRLTVL.

The chain employs TRBV2 and TRBJ1-2; D call uncertain. The germline gives CDR1 SNHLY, CDR2 FYNNEI. V was cut by 6 bases and J by 7 bases, with 12 bases left in between. The CDR3 sequence is 12 residues long. As DNA, the CDR3 is TGTGCCAGCAGAGTAGATGCGGGTGGCTACACCTTC. Translation: CASRVDAGGYTF.

This clonotype was recorded a few times. V and J are TRBV10-1 and TRBJ2-3, with TRBD2 as a possible D gene (6 bases). This CDR3 is built from 15 residues. Germline values: CDR1 WNHNN, CDR2 SYGVQD (reference sequence). The V and J ends lost 3 bases and 0 bases respectively, with 10 bases between them. For the CDR3, the DNA is TGCGCCAGCAGTGAAGTAGCGGAGAGCACAGATACGCAGTATTTT. It translates to CASSEVAESTDTQYF.

J is TRBJ2-1 and V is TRBV3-1, with D perhaps matching TRBD2 (5 bases). Germline CDR1 reads LGHDT; CDR2 reads YNNKEL (reference sequence). With 1 base removed from V and 9 bases from J, the gap between germline ends came to 7 bases. The CDR3 spans 12 residues. The CDR3 protein is CASSQAGFEQFF. The CDR3 bases are TGTGCCAGCAGCCAAGCGGGGTTTGAGCAGTTCTTC.

This clonotype was seen a handful of times. The J gene is TRBJ2-1, the V gene TRBV5-1, with 10 bases that match TRBD1. Germline assignment: CDR1 SGHRS and CDR2 YFSETQ. V dropped 7 bases and J dropped 6; count of bases not matched to a gene: 13. The CDR3 covers 16 residues. CDR3 amino acids: CASALTGTGVVNEQFF. CDR3 nucleotide sequence: TGCGCCAGCGCCTTAACCGGGACAGGGGTGGTCAATGAGCAGTTCTTC. The full variable domain, its missing parts supplied by reference TRBV5-1 and TRBJ2-1, is KAGVTQTPRYLIKTRGQQVTLSCSPISGHRSVSWYQQTPGQGLQFLFEYFSETQRNKGNFPGRFSGRQFSNSRSEMNVSTLELGDSALYLCASALTGTGVVNEQFFGPGTRLTVL.

This chain uses TRBV24-1 with TRBJ2-3; 9 positions match TRBD2. The CDR3 length is 15 residues. V was pared by 9 bases and J by 4 bases, with 10 bases of the junction left unmatched. CDR1 is KGHDR, CDR2 SFDVKD, per germline. For the CDR3, the DNA is TGTGCCACCTCATCGTGGGCGGGAGGGGCAGATACGCAGTATTTT. This sequence encodes CATSSWAGGADTQYF.

This clonotype came up a few times. The chain uses TRBV3-1 and TRBJ2-5; 10 bases align to TRBD1. J was trimmed by 5 bases and V by 1 base; bases with no gene match: 10. Germline-derived CDR1 and CDR2 are LGHDT and YNNKEL (reference sequence). The CDR3 spans 17 residues. The CDR3, as DNA: TGTGCCAGCAGCCAAGTAGGGACAGGGGTTATTAGGGAGACCCAGTACTTC. Translation gives CASSQVGTGVIRETQYF.

The J gene is TRBJ2-1, the V gene TRBV10-3; 7 bases map to TRBD1. Looked up from germline, CDR1 is ENHRY and CDR2 is SYGVKD. The junction had 7 bases not matched to a gene; V was cut back by 8 bases and J by 0 bases. CDR3 length: 15 amino acids. As DNA, the CDR3 is TGTGCCATCTCAGACAGGGCGAGCTCCTACAATGAGCAGTTCTTC. Protein product: CAISDRASSYNEQFF.

This rearrangement joins TRBV11-3 to TRBJ1-2, with D unclear. V lost 2 bases and J 2 bases, leaving 15 bases between the germline ends. The CDR3 is 16 amino acids. Germline lookup yields CDR1 SGHNT and CDR2 YENEEA. The CDR3 here is CASSLSVVRSNYGYTF. CDR3 bases: TGTGCCAGCAGCTTAAGTGTTGTCAGATCGAACTATGGCTACACCTTC.

The rearrangement joins TRBV19 to TRBJ2-2; tentatively, D is TRBD1 (6 bases). Trimming removed 1 base at V and 6 bases at J, with 15 bases between. This CDR3 comprises 16 residues. Germline assignment: CDR1 LNHDA and CDR2 SQIVND (reference sequence). CDR3 nucleotide sequence: TGTGCCAGTAGTATAGGGCACAGGGTTCCCGCCGGGGAGCTGTTTTTT. This encodes CASSIGHRVPAGELFF.

This clonotype showed up just a few times. The V gene is TRBV25-1, the J gene TRBJ2-1; TRBD2 aligns across 11 bases. Germline loops: CDR1 MGHDK, CDR2 SYGVNS. CDR3 length: 17 residues. The V segment lost 5 bases and the J segment 7 bases; nucleotides outside the gene matches: 13. The CDR3 region has the DNA TGTGCCAGCAGTCCCGTAGCGGGAGGGCTTCTTTGGAATGAGCAGTTCTTC. This codes for CASSPVAGGLLWNEQFF. The entire variable domain, with the rest obtained from reference TRBV25-1 and TRBJ2-1, is as follows: EADIYQTPRYLVIGTGKKITLECSQTMGHDKMYWYQQDPGMELHLIHYSYGVNSTEKGDLSSESTVSRIRTEHFPLTLESARPSHTSQYLCASSPVAGGLLWNEQFFGPGTRLTVL.

This clonotype was detected only a few times. The chain uses TRBV12-3 or TRBV12-4 and TRBJ1-5; D remains unclear. The ends were cut back, 6 bases at V and 7 bases at J, with 22 bases in the middle. This CDR3 contains 16 residues. The CDR3 nucleotides are TGTGCCAGCAGCCGGGGAGGAACAGCGGGCGGGCAGCCCCAGCATTTT. Translating it yields CASSRGGTAGGQPQHF.

This clonotype has only a few counts. The chain employs TRBV5-1 and TRBJ2-7; 9 bases align to TRBD1. Germline assignment: CDR1 SGHRS and CDR2 YFSETQ. CDR3 length: 15 amino acids. V lost 2 bases and J lost 3; bases outside the gene matches: 6. CDR3 sequence: CASSLSVGQGYEQYF. The CDR3 DNA is TGCGCCAGCAGCTTATCAGTGGGACAGGGCTACGAGCAGTACTTC. The complete variable domain, with remaining parts taken from reference TRBV5-1 and TRBJ2-7, reads KAGVTQTPRYLIKTRGQQVTLSCSPISGHRSVSWYQQTPGQGLQFLFEYFSETQRNKGNFPGRFSGRQFSNSRSEMNVSTLELGDSALYLCASSLSVGQGYEQYFGPGTRLTVT.

The J gene is TRBJ2-4, the V gene TRBV3-1, with D uncertain. This CDR3 region has 14 residues. Between the trimmed V and J ends, which lost 4 bases and 7 bases, there was a span of 14 bases. Germline values: CDR1 LGHDT, CDR2 YNNKEL (reference sequence). CDR3: CASSPGRSRNIQYF. The CDR3 coding sequence is TGTGCCAGCAGCCCCGGACGGAGCCGGAACATTCAGTACTTC.

The rearrangement links TRBV5-6 to TRBJ1-5, with D possibly matching TRBD1 (6 bases). Germline-derived CDR1 and CDR2 are SGHDT and YYEEEE. With 6 bases removed from V and 2 bases from J, the gap between germline ends came to 15 bases. The CDR3 runs 15 residues. DNA of the CDR3: TGTGCCAGCACCCTACAGGGTAGTGGCAATCAGCCCCAGCATTTT. Translation: CASTLQGSGNQPQHF.

This clonotype was seen only a few times. The chain has TRBV20-1 and TRBJ2-1; D uncertain. The CDR3 consists of 12 residues. Trimming shortened V by 3 bases and J by 8 bases, and 11 bases separated the two germline ends. Germline V gene sequence: CDR1 DFQATT, CDR2 SNEGSKA (reference sequence). CDR3 coding DNA: TGCAGTGCTAGGGCCGGGTGGGATGAGCAGTTCTTC. Its protein product is CSARAGWDEQFF.

This chain connects TRBV24-1 to TRBJ2-3, with no clear D. Germline CDR1 reads KGHDR; CDR2 reads SFDVKD. Trimming shortened V by 3 bases and J by 6 bases, and 15 bases separated the two germline ends. The CDR3 sequence is 15 residues long. The CDR3 reads CATSDTGLNTDTQYF. In DNA, the CDR3 is TGTGCCACCAGTGATACGGGCCTAAATACCGATACGCAGTATTTT.

This chain links TRBV5-1 with TRBJ2-1, with TRBD1 identical over 7 bases. This CDR3 is built from 16 residues. The ends lost 0 bases at V and 6 bases at J; junction bases unmatched: 9. Germline V gene sequence: CDR1 SGHRS, CDR2 YFSETQ. CDR3 sequence (DNA): TGCGCCAGCAGCTTGGCCGGGGACAGTTCCGGCAATGAGCAGTTCTTC. Protein product: CASSLAGDSSGNEQFF.

This clonotype was counted only a few times. The gene calls are TRBV2 and TRBJ2-1; 8 bases map to TRBD2. Germline V lookup: CDR1 SNHLY, CDR2 FYNNEI. V was clipped by 4 bases and J by 9 bases; unmatched bases: 5. This CDR3 region has 13 residues. Here the CDR3 reads CASSGDSGAEQFF. The CDR3 DNA reads as TGTGCCAGCAGTGGCGATAGCGGGGCTGAGCAGTTCTTC.

The sample holds a few counts of this clonotype. The chain links TRBV7-9 to TRBJ2-1, with D perhaps TRBD1 (5 bases). The germline V gene has CDR1 SEHNR and CDR2 FQNEAQ (reference sequence). Trimming took off 5 bases at V and 3 bases at J, with 17 bases between the two ends. The CDR3 runs 16 residues. CDR3 in amino acids: CASSADRALLYNEQFF. CDR3 nucleotides: TGTGCCAGCAGCGCCGACAGAGCCCTCCTCTACAATGAGCAGTTCTTC.

The gene calls are TRBV24-1 and TRBJ2-6; 9 nucleotides line up with TRBD1. The CDR3 spans 17 residues. The germline V gene has CDR1 KGHDR and CDR2 SFDVKD. Trimming cost V 6 bases and J 0 bases; bases outside gene matches: 5. This CDR3 is CATSPTGGGSGANVLTF. The CDR3 DNA reads as TGTGCCACCAGTCCTACAGGGGGCGGCTCTGGGGCCAACGTCCTGACTTTC.

The chain employs TRBV5-1 and TRBJ2-6, with D perhaps matching TRBD2 (5 bases). Trimming removed 0 bases at V and 1 base at J, with 11 bases between. The germline gives CDR1 SGHRS, CDR2 YFSETQ. CDR3 length: 17 residues. The CDR3 spells CASSLEEVPSGANVLTF. Here the CDR3 DNA reads TGCGCCAGCAGCTTGGAGGAGGTTCCATCTGGGGCCAACGTCCTGACTTTC.

Ten or more counts support this clonotype. The chain is built from TRBV3-1 and TRBJ2-2, with 7 bases that match TRBD1. This CDR3 is 18 amino acids long. The ends lost 6 bases at V and 0 bases at J; junction bases unmatched: 13. Germline CDR1 reads LGHDT; CDR2 reads YNNKEL (reference sequence). CDR3 in amino acids: CASRPYMTGPSNTGELFF. CDR3 sequence (DNA): TGTGCCAGCAGACCATATATGACAGGGCCTTCGAACACCGGGGAGCTGTTTTTT.

At least ten counts were recorded for this clonotype. This chain links TRBV12-3 or TRBV12-4 with TRBJ2-1; no firm D call. V was trimmed by 5 bases and J by 5 bases, leaving 10 bases between them. There are 13 residues in the CDR3. The CDR3 sequence: CASSPRTDNEQFF. CDR3 bases: TGTGCCAGCAGTCCCAGGACCGACAATGAGCAGTTCTTC.

This clonotype was detected a few times. The chain is built from TRBV27 and TRBJ1-5; TRBD1 agrees at 10 bases. Trimming removed 6 bases from V and 6 bases from J; junction bases left unmatched: 5. Germline V CDR1 and CDR2: MNHEY, SMNVEV (reference sequence). This CDR3 is 14 amino acids long. The CDR3 sequence is CASRPGTGVQPQHF. The CDR3 coding sequence is TGTGCCAGCAGACCAGGGACAGGGGTTCAGCCCCAGCATTTT.

As DNA, the CDR3 is TGCGCCAGCAGGGCCTATCCAGACAAGTCCTACGAGCAGTACGTC. Its protein product is CASRAYPDKSYEQYV. The V and J genes are TRBV5-1 and TRBJ2-7; D is unclear. Germline assignment: CDR1 SGHRS and CDR2 YFSETQ. The CDR3 length is 15 residues. Trimming left V 5 bases short and J 1 base short, with 16 bases between.

This clonotype has ten or more counts. This chain uses TRBV5-1 with TRBJ2-5; D not certain. Germline V CDR1 and CDR2: SGHRS, YFSETQ. CDR3 length: 14 residues. V shed 4 bases and J shed 5 bases, with 15 bases lying between them. The CDR3 bases are TGCGCCAGCAGCCGTGGACCGAGTGAGGAGACCCAGTACTTC. Protein product: CASSRGPSEETQYF.